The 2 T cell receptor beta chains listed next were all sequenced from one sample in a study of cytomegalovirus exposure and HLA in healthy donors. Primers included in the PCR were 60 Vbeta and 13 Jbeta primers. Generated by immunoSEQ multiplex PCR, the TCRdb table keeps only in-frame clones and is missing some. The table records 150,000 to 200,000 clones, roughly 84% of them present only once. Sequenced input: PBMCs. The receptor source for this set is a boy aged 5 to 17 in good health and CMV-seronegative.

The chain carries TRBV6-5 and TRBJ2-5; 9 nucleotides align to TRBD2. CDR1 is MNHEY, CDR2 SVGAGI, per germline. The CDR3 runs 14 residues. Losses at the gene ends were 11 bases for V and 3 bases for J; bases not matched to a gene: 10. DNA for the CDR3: TGTGCCGCCTCGTTAGCTAGCGGGAAAGAGACCCAGTACTTC. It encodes CAASLASGKETQYF.

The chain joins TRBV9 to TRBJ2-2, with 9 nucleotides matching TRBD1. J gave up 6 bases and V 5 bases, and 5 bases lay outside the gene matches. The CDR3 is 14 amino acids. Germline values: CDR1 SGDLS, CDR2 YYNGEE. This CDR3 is CASRAGTGSGELFF. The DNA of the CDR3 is TGTGCCAGCAGAGCCGGGACAGGGTCCGGGGAGCTGTTTTTT.